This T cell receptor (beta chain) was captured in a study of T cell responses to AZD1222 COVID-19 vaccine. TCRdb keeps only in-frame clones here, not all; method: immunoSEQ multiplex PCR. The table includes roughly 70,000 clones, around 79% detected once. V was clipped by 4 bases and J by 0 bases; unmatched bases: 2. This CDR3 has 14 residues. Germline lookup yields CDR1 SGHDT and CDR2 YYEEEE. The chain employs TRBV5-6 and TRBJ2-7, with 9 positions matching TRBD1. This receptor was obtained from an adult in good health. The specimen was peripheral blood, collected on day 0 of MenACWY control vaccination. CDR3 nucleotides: TGTGCCAGCAGCGGGACAGGGACCTCCTACGAGCAGTACTTC. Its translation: CASSGTGTSYEQYF.